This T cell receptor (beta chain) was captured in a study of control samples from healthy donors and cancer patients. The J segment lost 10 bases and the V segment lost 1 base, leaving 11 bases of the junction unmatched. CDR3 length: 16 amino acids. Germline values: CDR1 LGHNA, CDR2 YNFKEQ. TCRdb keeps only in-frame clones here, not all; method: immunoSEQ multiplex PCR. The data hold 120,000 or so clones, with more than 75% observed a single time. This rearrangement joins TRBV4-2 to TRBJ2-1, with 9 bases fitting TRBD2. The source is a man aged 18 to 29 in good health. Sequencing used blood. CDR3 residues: CASSQGAGGPPWEQFF. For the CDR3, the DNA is TGTGCCAGCAGCCAAGGGGCGGGAGGGCCCCCCTGGGAGCAGTTCTTC.